This T cell receptor beta chain emerged from a study of shared clonotypes between healthy human individuals. Overall study results and limits: It was the non-shared clonotypes that had lower generation probabilities than clonotypes shared by all four donors.

The material for each subset, its genomic DNA, was split evenly across several immunoSEQ plates. Profiling relied on immunoSEQ multiplex PCR, and the TCRdb table lists in-frame clones only, not all of them. The data contain about 2.5 million clones, roughly 92% of them singletons. Trimming removed 4 bases at V and 6 bases at J, with 20 bases between. CDR1 and CDR2 from the germline V gene are SGHNT and YYREEE (reference sequence). The CDR3 has 16 residues. As concerns this clone: The antigen is undetermined.

This chain links TRBV5-4 with TRBJ2-1, with D perhaps TRBD1 (6 bases). The sample consisted of naive CD4+ T cells from PBMCs. The sample's subset: CD45RA+ positively selected. This receptor was identified in a young man in good health. Some clones in this sample may be carry-over from other donors' samples. The CDR3 DNA sequence: TGTGCCAGCAGCCCGAAACAGGGTCTGGGGAGCAATGAGCAGTTCTTC. Its translation is CASSPKQGLGSNEQFF. The entire variable domain, with the rest obtained from reference TRBV5-4 and TRBJ2-1, is as follows: ETGVTQSPTHLIKTRGQQVTLRCSSQSGHNTVSWYQQALGQGPQFIFQYYREEENGRGNFPPRFSGLQFPNYSSELNVNALELDDSALYLCASSPKQGLGSNEQFFGPGTRLTVL.